Presented here are 30 T cell receptor beta chains from one specimen sequenced in a study of pediatric ulcerative colitis. Produced via immunoSEQ multiplex PCR; TCRdb's table is partial and in-frame only. The sample lists approximately 40,000 clones, over 70% occurring once. One to two pinch biopsies were taken from the rectum during colonoscopy. The sequenced sample was gut tissue. The receptors stem from a boy under 18 with severe ulcerative colitis.

The rearrangement links TRBV7-9 to TRBJ2-3; possible D gene TRBD2, 5 bases. V shed 5 bases and J shed 2 bases, with 14 bases lying between them. The CDR3 length is 15 residues. Germline V gene data show CDR1 as SEHNR and CDR2 as FQNEAQ (reference sequence). CDR3 in amino acids: CASSPSGENTDTQYF. CDR3 DNA: TGTGCCAGCAGCCCTAGTGGGGAGAACACAGATACGCAGTATTTT. Filled out from reference TRBV7-9 and TRBJ2-3, the complete variable domain reads DTGVSQNPRHKITKRGQNVTFRCDPISEHNRLYWYRQTLGQGPEFLTYFQNEAQLEKSRLLSDRFSAERPKGSFSTLEIQRTEQGDSAMYLCASSPSGENTDTQYFGPGTRLTVL.

The genes are TRBV5-1 and TRBJ2-1, with unresolved D. The length of the CDR3 is 13 residues. Germline assignment: CDR1 SGHRS and CDR2 YFSETQ. Trimming removed 0 bases from V and 9 bases from J, with 10 bases in between. In DNA, the CDR3 is TGCGCCAGCAGCTTGGAATTGGGCGGTGAGCAGTTCTTC. It is translated as CASSLELGGEQFF.

This clone has a handful of counts. The chain recombines TRBV9 with TRBJ2-1; D ambiguous. The V end lost 2 bases, the J end lost 0 bases, and 9 bases lay between the germline ends. CDR1 and CDR2 from the germline V gene are SGDLS and YYNGEE. This CDR3 has 15 residues. The CDR3 sequence: CASSVGHSSYNEQFF. The DNA of the CDR3 is TGTGCCAGCAGCGTCGGTCATAGCTCCTACAATGAGCAGTTCTTC.

This chain connects TRBV5-1 to TRBJ2-5, with 9 nucleotides matching TRBD1. The V segment lost 2 bases and the J segment 5 bases; nucleotides outside the gene matches: 1. This CDR3 spans 13 amino acids. In germline, CDR1 is SGHRS, CDR2 YFSETQ. The DNA of the CDR3 is TGCGCCAGCAGCTTACAGGGGGCTGAGACCCAGTACTTC. Translation gives CASSLQGAETQYF.

The chain has TRBV18 and TRBJ2-7; D is unclear. Germline V gene sequence: CDR1 KGHSH, CDR2 LQKENI. CDR3 size: 11 residues. The germline V and J ends were trimmed by 4 bases and 5 bases, with 6 bases remaining between them. The CDR3 DNA reads as TGTGCCAGCTCACAATCCAACGAGCAGTACTTC. Protein sequence: CASSQSNEQYF.

The chain links TRBV4-1 to TRBJ1-1; no reliable D call. The V end was cut by 2 bases, the J end by 2 bases, with 6 bases between. The germline V gene encodes CDR1 MGHRA and CDR2 YSYEKL. This CDR3 comprises 13 residues. The CDR3 sequence: CASSQNENTEAFF. CDR3 DNA sequence: TGCGCCAGCAGCCAAAACGAAAACACTGAAGCTTTCTTT.

V is TRBV25-1 and J is TRBJ1-5, with no clear D. V lost 1 base to trimming and J lost 6 bases, with 16 bases between them. This CDR3 is built from 16 residues. Germline V gene sequence: CDR1 MGHDK, CDR2 SYGVNS. DNA for the CDR3: TGTGCCAGCAGTGAATCCGGGTGGGGTGGTGGTCAGCCCCAGCATTTT. Protein product: CASSESGWGGGQPQHF.

The chain employs TRBV28 and TRBJ2-5; possible D gene TRBD2, 5 bases. Germline V gene sequence: CDR1 MDHEN, CDR2 SYDVKM. CDR3 length equals 13 residues. Trimming pared 6 bases from V and 1 base from J, leaving 9 bases between. The CDR3 nucleotides read TGTGCCAGCAGGGGGAGATTCCAAGAGACCCAGTACTTC. Translation: CASRGRFQETQYF.

The rearrangement joins TRBV6-5 to TRBJ2-6; a possible D gene is TRBD1 (5 bases). Between the trimmed V and J ends, which lost 6 bases and 4 bases, there was a span of 13 bases. The CDR3 length is 15 residues. Per the germline V gene, CDR1 is MNHEY and CDR2 is SVGAGI. The CDR3 spells CASRRAGFGANVLTF. CDR3 DNA sequence: TGTGCCAGCAGACGGGCAGGGTTCGGGGCCAACGTCCTGACTTTC.

Here the CDR3 DNA reads TGTGCCAGCAGTGAAGCAGGATCCTACGAGCAGTACTTC. This gives the protein CASSEAGSYEQYF. This chain connects TRBV6-1 to TRBJ2-7, with D unresolved. CDR3 size: 13 residues. Germline CDR1 reads MNHNS; CDR2 reads SASEGT. With 0 bases removed from V and 1 base from J, the gap between germline ends came to 4 bases.

The CDR3 sequence: CASSQTIEPNYGYTF. The CDR3 nucleotides read TGTGCCAGCTCACAGACGATAGAACCAAACTATGGCTACACCTTC. The J gene is TRBJ1-2, the V gene TRBV18; D call uncertain. The V end was cut by 4 bases, the J end by 2 bases, with 14 bases between. This CDR3 spans 15 amino acids. Germline lookup yields CDR1 KGHSH and CDR2 LQKENI.

This chain joins TRBV6-1 and TRBJ2-7; D gene ambiguous. V was shortened by 11 bases and J by 3 bases, with 14 bases between the two germline ends. There are 12 residues in the CDR3. Germline CDR1 reads MNHNS; CDR2 reads SASEGT. CDR3 sequence: CAATGVLYEQYF. CDR3 DNA: TGTGCCGCTACTGGAGTCCTCTACGAGCAGTACTTC.

This sequence joins TRBV11-2 and TRBJ2-5, with D possibly TRBD1 on 5 matching bases. Germline V gene data show CDR1 as SGHAT and CDR2 as FQNNGV. V lost 1 base and J 9 bases, leaving 27 bases between the germline ends. The CDR3 contains 18 residues. DNA for the CDR3: TGTGCCAGCAGCTTAGGTTCCCTGCCGGACACGCCTCTTTGGGCCCAGTACTTC. Residues: CASSLGSLPDTPLWAQYF.

This clone was observed a few times. In DNA form, the CDR3 reads TGTGCCATCAGTGGGACAGCCGGTCAGCCCCAGCATTTT. Translation gives CAISGTAGQPQHF. The V and J genes are TRBV10-3 and TRBJ1-5, with D perhaps matching TRBD1 (6 bases). The CDR3 contains 13 residues. Germline V gives CDR1 ENHRY, CDR2 SYGVKD. V was shortened by 4 bases and J by 6 bases, with 10 bases between the two germline ends.

This chain joins TRBV5-1 and TRBJ1-5; no clear D. Trimming shortened V by 0 bases and J by 0 bases, and 10 bases separated the two germline ends. The length of the CDR3 is 16 residues. Germline V gene data show CDR1 as SGHRS and CDR2 as YFSETQ. DNA for the CDR3: TGCGCCAGCAGCTTGGGGCCCGGGAATAGCAATCAGCCCCAGCATTTT. Residues: CASSLGPGNSNQPQHF.

This clone was picked up a small number of times. CDR3 DNA sequence: TGCGCCAGCAGCCAAGGACAGTTTAACACTGAAGCTTTCTTT. Encoded protein: CASSQGQFNTEAFF. The V gene is TRBV4-1, the J gene TRBJ1-1; TRBD1 might be the D (5 bases). CDR1 MGHRA and CDR2 YSYEKL come from the germline V gene. Trimming removed 1 base from V and 2 bases from J, with 8 bases in between. The CDR3 spans 14 residues.

The chain employs TRBV2 and TRBJ1-2, with a tentative D call TRBD1 (6 bases). In germline, CDR1 is SNHLY, CDR2 FYNNEI. With 6 bases removed from V and 3 bases from J, the gap between germline ends came to 14 bases. This CDR3 spans 14 amino acids. Here the CDR3 reads CASSLGGNYYGYTF. The CDR3 DNA reads TGTGCCAGCAGCCTTGGGGGCAACTACTATGGCTACACCTTC.

In its sample, this clone was seen a few times. V is TRBV9 and J is TRBJ2-7; D ambiguous. The CDR3 runs to 14 residues. Looked up from germline, CDR1 is SGDLS and CDR2 is YYNGEE. V lost 3 bases and J lost 2, with 12 bases in between. CDR3 nucleotides: TGTGCCAGCAGCGAGGGCCTCCGCGCCTACGAGCAGTACTTC. This encodes CASSEGLRAYEQYF.

The rearrangement uses TRBV29-1 and TRBJ2-7; either TRBD1 or TRBD2 may fit D (5 bases each). Germline V lookup: CDR1 SQVTM, CDR2 ANQGSEA. V gave up 6 bases and J gave up 6 bases, with 15 bases separating them. CDR3 length equals 12 residues. The CDR3 DNA reads as TGCAGCGTCCGAGGGGCCGGGTCCGAGCAGTACTTC. Translated: CSVRGAGSEQYF.

The genes are TRBV5-1 and TRBJ2-2; D remains unclear. V lost 5 bases and J 0 bases, leaving 5 bases between the germline ends. Germline V gives CDR1 SGHRS, CDR2 YFSETQ. The CDR3 extends over 13 amino acids. The CDR3 bases are TGCGCCAGCAGTGGAACGAACACCGGGGAGCTGTTTTTT. Protein product: CASSGTNTGELFF.

This clone appeared a single time. V gene TRBV9 combines with J gene TRBJ2-3, with 12 bases that match TRBD2. This CDR3 region has 14 residues. With V trimmed by 3 bases and J by 5 bases, 1 base remained unmatched. From germline, CDR1 is SGDLS and CDR2 YYNGEE. The CDR3 is CASSALAGGDTQYF. CDR3 coding DNA: TGTGCCAGCAGCGCACTAGCGGGGGGAGATACGCAGTATTTT.

The chain has TRBV6-6 and TRBJ1-2, with D perhaps matching TRBD1 (5 bases). Deletions cut 7 bases from V and 8 bases from J, with 20 bases between. The CDR3 spans 14 residues. Germline CDR1 MNHNY, CDR2 SVGAGI (reference sequence). This CDR3 is CASILAYRPGGYTF. CDR3 DNA sequence: TGTGCCAGCATACTCGCCTACAGGCCCGGGGGCTACACCTTC.

Written as DNA, the CDR3 is TGTGCCAGCTCACCACAAACAGGTGACTATGGCTACACCTTC. Amino acids: CASSPQTGDYGYTF. This chain connects TRBV18 to TRBJ1-2; tentative D call: TRBD1 (5 bases). The V gene's germline CDR1 is KGHSH and CDR2 LQKENI. CDR3 length: 14 residues. The V end lost 1 base, the J end lost 3 bases, and 9 bases lay between the germline ends.

This sequence joins TRBV9 and TRBJ1-2, with a weak D call TRBD1 (6 bases). V was clipped by 4 bases and J by 5 bases, with 18 bases between them. There are 15 residues in the CDR3. Germline values: CDR1 SGDLS, CDR2 YYNGEE. The CDR3 nucleotides read TGTGCCAGCAGCCGCAACCGGGGGCAGGGGTATGGCTACACCTTC. This codes for CASSRNRGQGYGYTF.

This chain links TRBV12-5 with TRBJ2-7, with D hard to call. The V gene's germline CDR1 is LGHNT and CDR2 FRNRAP. The CDR3 covers 12 residues. V lost 4 bases to trimming and J lost 1 base, with 5 bases between them. Here the CDR3 reads CASGWDSYEQYF. The CDR3 nucleotides read TGTGCTAGTGGTTGGGATTCCTACGAGCAGTACTTC.

The chain is built from TRBV5-1 and TRBJ1-1, with TRBD1 identical over 8 bases. V shed 3 bases and J 4 bases; nucleotides not matched to a gene: 5. This CDR3 has 14 residues. Germline CDR1 is SGHRS and CDR2 is YFSETQ. The CDR3 here is CASSWQGASTEAFF. The DNA of the CDR3 is TGCGCCAGCAGCTGGCAGGGGGCGAGCACTGAAGCTTTCTTT. Variable domain in full (rest from reference TRBV5-1 and TRBJ1-1): KAGVTQTPRYLIKTRGQQVTLSCSPISGHRSVSWYQQTPGQGLQFLFEYFSETQRNKGNFPGRFSGRQFSNSRSEMNVSTLELGDSALYLCASSWQGASTEAFFGQGTRLTVV.

This sequence joins TRBV6-5 and TRBJ2-7; maybe TRBD2 (6 bases). The CDR3 covers 14 residues. Germline V lookup: CDR1 MNHEY, CDR2 SVGAGI. V lost 4 bases, J lost 0 bases, and 10 bases lay in between. CDR3 amino acids: CASSWDGGSYEQYF. CDR3 nucleotide sequence: TGTGCCAGCAGTTGGGACGGGGGCTCCTACGAGCAGTACTTC.

This chain uses TRBV9 with TRBJ1-3, with 10 positions matching TRBD1. Germline CDR1 is SGDLS and CDR2 is YYNGEE. The CDR3 loop spans 18 amino acids. V gave up 2 bases and J gave up 2 bases; unmatched junction bases: 10. The chain's CDR3 is CASSVGTGASLAGNTIYF. The CDR3 nucleotides are TGTGCCAGCAGCGTGGGGACAGGGGCCTCGTTAGCTGGAAACACCATATATTTT.

In its sample, this clone was seen once. The V call is TRBV6-5, the J call TRBJ2-5; 8 bases map to TRBD2. This CDR3 region has 15 residues. Per germline, CDR1 MNHEY and CDR2 SVGAGI. V lost 7 bases, J lost 4 bases, and 11 bases stayed unmatched. CDR3 residues: CASKGSGGVRETQYF. CDR3 coding DNA: TGTGCCAGCAAGGGCTCCGGGGGGGTTCGAGAGACCCAGTACTTC.

This chain links TRBV5-1 with TRBJ2-2; perhaps D is TRBD1 or TRBD2 (5 bases each). This CDR3 comprises 16 residues. The germline V gene encodes CDR1 SGHRS and CDR2 YFSETQ. Between the trimmed V and J ends, which lost 6 bases and 5 bases, there was a span of 20 bases. The CDR3: CASTLRWGSGTGELFF. The CDR3 DNA reads TGCGCCAGCACCCTCCGGTGGGGGTCGGGGACCGGGGAGCTGTTTTTT.